This entry features one T cell receptor beta chain sequence. Its antigen specificity is not known. The input lacks base qualities; no much larger clone sits a single base away. The sample is drawn from a study of cytomegalovirus exposure and HLA in healthy donors (dated 2017 in TCRdb). Regarding the research as a whole: In an earlier analysis of approximately 640 of the donors, around 300 Gb of sequence data and 117 million unique TCR beta sequences from approximately 180 million T cells were reported. An early release that covered around 590 HLA-typed donors contained approximately 300 gigabases of sequencing data and roughly 84 million unique TCR sequences. Of the roughly 410 genotyped donors, over 80% were placed in the genetic ancestry cluster associated with self-reported Caucasian donors. The study aimed to test whether cataloging public T cell receptors could reveal signatures of past pathogen exposure. The study used immunosequencing to profile the T cell repertoires of 666 subjects and linked those repertoires to cytomegalovirus serostatus. Besides the first cohort of roughly 700 subjects, a separate validation cohort made up of 120 or so different subjects was used. High-throughput TCR immunosequencing, statistical association of individual TCRs with disease status, and machine learning were combined to predict cytomegalovirus infection status. To study patterns of TCR occurrence, a later analysis re-analyzed previously published TCR beta repertoires from around 670 donors and added high-resolution HLA genotyping. Rather than drawing on any new phenotypic data, the later analysis identified candidate immune exposures from TCR beta sequences and the way those sequences occurred across donors. An earlier analysis of 587 of the donors applied high-throughput TCR beta sequencing to assess whether each TCR beta V gene segment acted as functional or pseudogenic. Donor age, sex, ethnicity and CMV serostatus were collected together with the repertoire data. Genome-wide SNP genotypes for about 60% of the roughly 700 donors were used in a later genetic analysis, which treated that subset as a discovery cohort. All discovery cohort repertoires had been generated using a single sequencing platform. Both class I and class II loci were covered by HLA typing, at four-digit resolution. The number of donors typed differed by locus, with about 629-630 for A, B, C, DRB1 and DQB1, about 500 for DQA1, nearly 610 for DPA1, and some 440 for DPB1. Several DR-DQ haplotypes were handled as single units for association and clustering because linkage in the cohort was strong. Across 300 to 400 genotyped donors of the cohort, an average of about 220,000 unique TCR beta nucleotide sequences per donor were sequenced, and 15% to 20% of those sequences were non-productive.

The cohort was made up of 500 to 800 healthy bone marrow donors. At the time of sampling, every cohort member was nominally healthy, though immune exposures that went unrecorded were likely present. The donor tested CMV seropositive and was one of the 289 seropositive cohort members. Each donor provided a peripheral blood sample, and peripheral blood mononuclear cells were used for TCR beta sequencing. Genomic DNA was extracted from the blood cell samples with the Qiagen DNeasy Blood Extraction Kit. The germline V gene specifies SNHLY as CDR1 and FYNNEI as CDR2. The germline V and J ends show losses of 4 bases and 7 bases respectively, and no gene match explains 6 bases of the junction. The CDR3 starts with the cysteine, ends with the phenylalanine, and has 14 residues. The kept DNA is CDR3 alone, 42 bases in frame from the first base. Points the paper makes about the study in general: The authors suggested that the approach could potentially be generalized to other disease states and immunological phenotypes. Across donors, most TCR sequences were observed very rarely, whereas some public TCRs were present in many individuals. According to a later analysis, parvovirus B19, influenza, CMV and Epstein-Barr virus appeared linked to several top co-occurrence clusters. A later analysis associated 16,951 TCR beta sequences with specific HLA alleles at a false discovery rate of 0.05. Because counts were too low, some 17 rarely observed V segments, including chromosome 9 orphons, were left out of the earlier analysis of several hundred of the donors. Because HLA typing was missing for some donors at each locus, association tests included only the typed subset. In a later analysis, HLA-associated TCR beta chains showed more clonal expansion and lower generation probabilities than non-associated chains that were equally common. In vitro tests confirmed that a few of the cytomegalovirus-associated TCR beta chains recognize cytomegalovirus antigens. Broadly in line with IMGT annotations, most TCR beta V segments showed up in productive rearrangements about 87% or about 30% of the time in an earlier analysis of a few hundred of the donors. In a later genetic analysis, a missense DCLRE1C variant was associated with V-gene and J-gene trimming of TCR beta chains, and the association was replicated in an independent cohort. Only TCR beta chains were sequenced in this cohort, and the absence of alpha or paired-chain data limited detectable features. According to a later analysis, most CMV-associated TCR beta chains appeared to be HLA-restricted, and the HLA associations seemed to be driven largely by CMV exposure. According to a later analysis, TCR association rates differed among HLA loci, with DRB1 alleles showing the most associated TCRs and HLA-C alleles showing the fewest. Linkage disequilibrium might explain the correlated functional status among segregating V segments, but an unknown experimental factor could not be ruled out. A group of highly shared sequence variants was considered likely to be a technical artifact of the sequencing pipeline. In both the original and validation cohorts, the classifier was reported to diagnose cytomegalovirus status with high specificity and sensitivity. According to a later genetic analysis, donors in an Asian-associated ancestry cluster had fewer N-insertions in productive TCRs than the roughly 670-donor mean. A further reported finding was that TCR beta sequences accurately predicted the HLA-A and HLA-B alleles for most subjects in the first cohort. For the cohort, immune exposure information was limited to CMV serostatus. Strong co-occurrence of HLA alleles, especially DR and DQ, made assigning TCR associations to individual alleles difficult. Presence/absence analyses assumed roughly uniform sequencing depth across donors, an assumption that may not hold. The study gave a list of roughly 150 TCR beta chains associated with cytomegalovirus. The 87-base-pair reads could not distinguish some IMGT-functional V segments, including TRBV6-2 and TRBV6-3, so those segments were excluded.

Library creation used the immunoSEQ multiplex PCR assay. A mixture of 60 forward primers for TCR Vbeta segments and 13 reverse primers for TCR Jbeta segments was used in the multiplex PCR. A multiplex PCR assay on genomic DNA amplified the CDR3 region of rearranged TCR beta genes. On the Illumina HiSeq System, the amplified TCR beta libraries were sequenced as 87-base-pair reads. Regarding the original processing steps: Across the 500 to 850 repertoires, a later analysis counted some 80 million unique TCR beta chains, roughly 11 million of which were shared by at least two donors. To remove PCR and sequencing errors, raw reads were error-corrected and collapsed into unique sequences using a nearest-neighbor algorithm that merged closely related sequences. Alignment of CDR3 sequences to IMGT reference sequences was used to assign V, D and J gene segments. Each retained sequence needed at least a six-nucleotide match to both a V gene segment and a J gene segment. Rearrangements were classified as productive when the CDR3 lacked stop codons and remained in frame with V and J, and all other rearrangements were classified as non-productive. CDR3 was defined by IMGT convention, running from the second conserved V-encoded cysteine to the conserved J-encoded phenylalanine. The earlier analysis of 587 of the donors excluded sequences that lacked an unambiguous match to a single V gene segment. An earlier analysis of a few hundred of the donors called V segments functional above 56.7% productive rearrangements and segregating when the between-donor standard deviation exceeded 5%. A statistical classification framework was built for diagnosing cytomegalovirus status from the catalog of TCR beta chain sequences. In a later analysis, V and J genes were assigned by comparing TCR nucleotide sequences against IMGT/GENE-DB human TR gene sequences. The TCRdist pipeline was used in a later analysis to assign CDR3 sequences and most-parsimonious VDJ recombination scenarios. In a later analysis, every TCR beta chain was defined by the combination of its CDR3 amino acid sequence and its V-gene family, and reads without a unique V-gene family were dropped. In a later analysis, a few hundred highly shared, low-generation-probability nucleotide sequences were removed to address suspected cross-contamination and a sequencing artifact. For each public chain, a later analysis derived a clonal expansion index from normalized ranks of inferred template counts within each repertoire. In a later analysis, generation probabilities were computed with a VDJ recombination model fitted to out-of-frame rearrangements, and the resulting probabilities were checked against IGoR. In a later analysis, TCR-TCR, TCR-HLA and TCR-CMV co-occurrence was scored with hypergeometric tests, and a repertoire-size bias correction was applied to TCR pairs. To estimate false discovery rates, a later analysis permuted the HLA or CMV assignments 20 times. In a later analysis, co-occurring TCRs were grouped using DBSCAN, with TCRdist sequence similarity added in when clustering inside HLA-allele-positive subsets. Co-occurrence clustering excluded repertoires with fewer than 30,000 or more than 120,000 public chains, plus five with anomalous nucleotide sharing. Not all clones reach the TCRdb copy of this immuneACCESS table, which keeps in-frame sequences only. Checked studies attribute under half of the gap to unresolved V genes and leave the rest unexplained. The V and J calls and clone size are taken from that table; D and trimming were inferred from the DNA. The sample table lists over 150,000 clones, around 77% of them with a count of one. The ten most abundant clones make up 3.5% to 4.5% of the sample.

This clonotype was sampled from a man aged 25-45 years in good health and CMV-seropositive. Recombination linked TRBV2 to TRBJ1-1, and TRBD1 aligns with 10 junction nucleotides. The sample comprised PBMCs. The sequence in DNA is TGTGCCAGCAGTGTTAGACAGGGGGCCGGTGAAGCTTTCTTT. It encodes CASSVRQGAGEAFF.